This TCR beta chain was sequenced in a study of blood T cell repertoires in COVID-19. Study as a whole: The samples span acute and convalescent COVID-19 from the United States, Italy and Spain. PBMCs, B-cell-depleted T cells, or T cells provided the cDNA or gDNA that made up the material.

Original processing methods: Estimation of nucleated cell counts was performed using reference gene primer amplification. Repertoires were generated with immunoSEQ multiplex PCR, while TCRdb's copy carries only in-frame clones and drops some. Clonal size and the V and J genes are those of that table, whereas D and trimming came from the DNA. The sample lists around 190,000 clones; more than 70% were seen once. The CDR3 spans 15 residues. After removal of 1 base from V and 7 bases from J, the junction contained 7 bases not matched to a gene. CDR1 is SGHAT, CDR2 FQNNGV, per germline. The chain carries TRBV11-2 and TRBJ2-4; 7 nucleotides align to TRBD1. The sequencing input was peripheral blood. The sequence came from a young man with active or convalescent COVID-19. CDR3 loop: CASSLVRGGWNIQYF. The CDR3 nucleotides are TGTGCCAGCAGCTTAGTGAGAGGGGGCTGGAACATTCAGTACTTC. The complete variable domain, with remaining parts taken from reference TRBV11-2 and TRBJ2-4, reads EAGVAQSPRYKIIEKRQSVAFWCNPISGHATLYWYQQILGQGPKLLIQFQNNGVVDDSQLPKDRFSAERLKGVDSTLKIQPAKLEDSAVYLCASSLVRGGWNIQYFGAGTRLSVL.